The clone carrying this T cell receptor (beta chain) was counted at least ten times. The germline V gene encodes CDR1 MNHEY and CDR2 SMNVEV (reference sequence). This CDR3 region has 13 residues. The V and J ends lost 2 bases and 4 bases respectively, with 9 bases between them. This sample was included in a study of T cells in Graves' hyperthyroidism and ophthalmopathy. TCR beta CDR3 region amplification was performed from RNA transcripts. The HTBI set primed first-round TCR CDR3 RT-PCR. From the multiplex PCR reads, TCRdb called clonotypes with MiXCR, one entry per CDR3 protein. Of hundreds of thousands of distinct CDR3 sequences listed, under 20% are singletons. The blood specimen was taken at initial hyperthyroidism diagnosis, before any ophthalmopathy symptoms. The PBMCs had their origin in 8.5 to 10 ml of fresh peripheral blood.

The V call is TRBV27, the J call TRBJ2-7, with D unresolved. This TCR came from a woman in her 50s with Graves' hyperthyroidism that later progressed to Graves' ophthalmopathy. Sample: blood. In nucleotides, the CDR3 is TGTGCCAGCAGTTTAACAGTCTTATACGAGCAGTACTTC. Translating it yields CASSLTVLYEQYF.